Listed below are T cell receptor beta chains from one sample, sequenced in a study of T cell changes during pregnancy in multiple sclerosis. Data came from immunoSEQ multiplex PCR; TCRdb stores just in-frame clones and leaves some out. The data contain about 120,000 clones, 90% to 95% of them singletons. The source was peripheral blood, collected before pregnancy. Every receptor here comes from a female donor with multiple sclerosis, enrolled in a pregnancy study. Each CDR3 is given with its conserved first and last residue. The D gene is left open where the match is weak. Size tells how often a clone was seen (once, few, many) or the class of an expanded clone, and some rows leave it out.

TGTGCCAGCAACCTACTACCTAGCCCCCAGGGGGGTGAGCAGTTCTTC | CASNLLPSPQGGEQFF | . | . | TRBJ2-1 | TRBV7-2
TGTGCCAGCATCTATGATAGCGGGAGTCAGTACGAGCAGTACTTC | CASIYDSGSQYEQYF | TRBD2 | . | TRBJ2-7 | TRBV28
TGTGCCAGCAGTTGGCGTCAGGGGCTAGACACTGAAGCTTTCTTT | CASSWRQGLDTEAFF | . | . | TRBJ1-1 | TRBV6-6
TGTGCGTGGAGTAGGGGGGGCGAGGAGTACTTC | CAWSRGGEEYF | . | . | TRBJ2-5 | TRBV30
TGTGCCAGTAGTCCGGACAGGTCTGACTACGAGCAGTACTTC | CASSPDRSDYEQYF | TRBD1 | . | TRBJ2-7 | TRBV19
TGTGCCAGCAGCTCTAGCTCTGGAAACACCATATATTTT | CASSSSSGNTIYF | . | . | TRBJ1-3 | TRBV27
TGTGCCAGCTCCCTTAACAGGAACACTGAAGCTTTCTTT | CASSLNRNTEAFF | . | once | TRBJ1-1 | TRBV18
TGTGCCAGCAGCCTTCTTGGGCGGGCCCAAGAGACCCAGTACTTC | CASSLLGRAQETQYF | . | . | TRBJ2-5 | TRBV5-6
TGTGCCAGCAGCTTAACATGGCAGGGGGAAGGCTACACCTTC | CASSLTWQGEGYTF | TRBD1 | once | TRBJ1-2 | TRBV7-2
TGCGCCAGCAGCTTGTCGGGACAGAATACCGGGGAGCTGTTTTTT | CASSLSGQNTGELFF | TRBD1 | . | TRBJ2-2 | TRBV5-1
TGTGCCAGCAGCTTGTATACCCGGAGACTCTATGGCTACACCTTC | CASSLYTRRLYGYTF | . | . | TRBJ1-2 | TRBV5-6
TGTGCCAGCAGTGAGCGGGGGGACAGGGTCCACGAGCAGTACTTC | CASSERGDRVHEQYF | . | . | TRBJ2-7 | TRBV6-1
TGTGCCAGCAGAGAGGGCCCGAGGATCAATCAGCCCCAGCATTTT | CASREGPRINQPQHF | . | . | TRBJ1-5 | TRBV6-1
TGTGCCTGGAAAGTAGGCAATCAGCCCCAGCATTTT | CAWKVGNQPQHF | . | once | TRBJ1-5 | TRBV30
TGTGCCAGCAGTTCTACACGGAGTCTGAGTTCTAACTATGGCTACACCTTC | CASSSTRSLSSNYGYTF | . | . | TRBJ1-2 | TRBV28
TGTGCCAGCAGCGTAGGACCCGGGACTACTAATGAAAAACTGTTTTTT | CASSVGPGTTNEKLFF | . | . | TRBJ1-4 | TRBV9
TGTGCCAGCAGCCCGAGGACAGGGGGCGACGAGCAGTACTTC | CASSPRTGGDEQYF | TRBD1 | . | TRBJ2-7 | TRBV5-4
TGTGCCAGCAGCGTCCCGACAGGGGGGAGGAATGAAAAACTGTTTTTT | CASSVPTGGRNEKLFF | TRBD1 | . | TRBJ1-4 | TRBV7-8
TGTGCCTGGAGTGTAGAGTTGGCGGGGTACGAGACCCAGTACTTC | CAWSVELAGYETQYF | . | . | TRBJ2-5 | TRBV30
TGTGCCAGCAGGGGGCGTCCTGAAGCTTTCTTT | CASRGRPEAFF | . | . | TRBJ1-1 | TRBV28
TGTGCCAGCAGCGTGCAAAACAGGCTGTCCCCGGGAAACACCATATATTTT | CASSVQNRLSPGNTIYF | . | . | TRBJ1-3 | TRBV9
TGTGCCAGCAGTGAACTCCGGCGGAATGAGCAGTTCTTC | CASSELRRNEQFF | . | . | TRBJ2-1 | TRBV6-1
TGTGCCAGCAGGGACAGGGACCGCTCTGGAAACACCATATATTTT | CASRDRDRSGNTIYF | TRBD1 | . | TRBJ1-3 | TRBV5-8
TGTGCCAGTAGTATAGTCGTGAGGAATTCACCCCTCCACTTT | CASSIVVRNSPLHF | . | . | TRBJ1-6 | TRBV19
TGTGCCAGCAGTGAAGTGCTAGCGGGAGGATCCTACAATGAGCAGTTCTTC | CASSEVLAGGSYNEQFF | TRBD2 | . | TRBJ2-1 | TRBV6-1
TGTGCCAGCAGCATCCGAAGACTAGCGGGGGGGCACGAGCAGTACTTC | CASSIRRLAGGHEQYF | TRBD2 | . | TRBJ2-7 | TRBV7-9
TGTGCCAGCAACAGAATCCAAGGGAACACTGAAGCTTTCTTT | CASNRIQGNTEAFF | . | . | TRBJ1-1 | TRBV6-5
TGCGCCAGCAGCCAAGATTCGGGGTTCTATGGCTACACCTTC | CASSQDSGFYGYTF | . | . | TRBJ1-2 | TRBV4-1
TGTGCCACCGGGAGGGGAAGCACAGATACGCAGTATTTT | CATGRGSTDTQYF | TRBD2 | . | TRBJ2-3 | TRBV27
TGTGCCAGCAGCTTGATCAGGGAAGACACCATATATTTT | CASSLIREDTIYF | . | . | TRBJ1-3 | TRBV7-9
TGCGCCAGCAGCTACGGACAGGGGGCTGGCAATGAGCAGTTCTTC | CASSYGQGAGNEQFF | TRBD1 | . | TRBJ2-1 | TRBV5-1
TGTGCCAGCAGTCCAGATTTGGGCCCGAACACTGAAGCTTTCTTT | CASSPDLGPNTEAFF | . | . | TRBJ1-1 | TRBV28
TGTGCCCTGACTAGGACGGAGACTGAAGCTTTCTTT | CALTRTETEAFF | . | . | TRBJ1-1 | TRBV6-1
TGTGCCAGCAGTTTAACCGGGGAATGGAGGGGCACAGATACGCAGTATTTT | CASSLTGEWRGTDTQYF | . | . | TRBJ2-3 | TRBV28
TGTGCCACCAGCACTAGCGGGAGACTGTACGAGCAGTACTTC | CATSTSGRLYEQYF | TRBD2 | . | TRBJ2-7 | TRBV15
TGTGCCTGGAAGGGACTCCCCCATGGCTACACCTTC | CAWKGLPHGYTF | . | . | TRBJ1-2 | TRBV30
TGTGCCTGGAATGGGCGCCTCTTC | CAWNGRLF | . | . | TRBJ1-2 | TRBV30
TGTGCCAGCAGTTCGCCCAAAACAGTGAACACTGAAGCTTTCTTT | CASSSPKTVNTEAFF | . | . | TRBJ1-1 | TRBV6-5
TGCGCCAGCAGCTTGGCCGGCCGGGTCGAAGCTTTCTTT | CASSLAGRVEAFF | . | . | TRBJ1-1 | TRBV5-1
TGTGCCAGTAGTCTACAGGTGAATAGCAATCAGCCCCAGCATTTT | CASSLQVNSNQPQHF | . | . | TRBJ1-5 | TRBV19
TGTGCCAGCAGCGATTCCGGGACACCCTACAATGAGCAGTTCTTC | CASSDSGTPYNEQFF | . | . | TRBJ2-1 | TRBV9
TGTGCCAGCAGCAAGGGACAGGGAAGAGAGACCCAGTACTTC | CASSKGQGRETQYF | TRBD1 | . | TRBJ2-5 | TRBV7-9
TGTGCCAGCAGAGCAGTTTACCGGGGGACAGGGTACACTGAAGCTTTCTTT | CASRAVYRGTGYTEAFF | TRBD1 | . | TRBJ1-1 | TRBV27
TGTGCCAGCAGCGTAACAGGGTCCTCCCGGTCAACAGATACGCAGTATTTT | CASSVTGSSRSTDTQYF | . | . | TRBJ2-3 | TRBV9
TGTGCCACCAGCAGAGAACCAGGGGGAAAAGAGACCCAGTACTTC | CATSREPGGKETQYF | TRBD1 | . | TRBJ2-5 | TRBV15
TGTGCCAGCAGCCAAGACTCCTCGGGAGCGGGAGGGATGGAAGAGCAGTACTTC | CASSQDSSGAGGMEEQYF | TRBD2 | . | TRBJ2-7 | TRBV4-2
TGTGCCAGCAGCAAAGGGACAGTGCTAAGCTACACCTTC | CASSKGTVLSYTF | TRBD1 | . | TRBJ1-2 | TRBV5-4
TGTGCCAGCAGGAGACAGGGGGCGCAAGGAAACACCATATATTTT | CASRRQGAQGNTIYF | TRBD1 | . | TRBJ1-3 | TRBV2